The T cell receptor (beta chain) under discussion was sequenced for a study of blood T cell repertoires in COVID-19. The table came from immunoSEQ multiplex PCR; TCRdb's copy has only in-frame clones and leaves some out. Among 100,000 to 150,000 clones listed, about 86% were seen once. CDR1 and CDR2 from the germline V gene are LGHDT and YNNKEL (reference sequence). The CDR3 is made up of 14 amino acids. V was shortened by 6 bases and J by 3 bases, with 14 bases between the two germline ends. The sample taken for sequencing was PBMCs or T cells enriched from blood (not recorded which). The receptor was derived from a man aged 35-49 years with acute COVID-19. The gene calls are TRBV3-1 (or the pseudogene TRBV3-2) and TRBJ1-1; D might be TRBD1 (6 bases). CDR3 loop: CASRYRGSDTEAFF. The CDR3 region has the DNA TGTGCCAGCAGATATAGGGGGTCGGACACTGAAGCTTTCTTT.